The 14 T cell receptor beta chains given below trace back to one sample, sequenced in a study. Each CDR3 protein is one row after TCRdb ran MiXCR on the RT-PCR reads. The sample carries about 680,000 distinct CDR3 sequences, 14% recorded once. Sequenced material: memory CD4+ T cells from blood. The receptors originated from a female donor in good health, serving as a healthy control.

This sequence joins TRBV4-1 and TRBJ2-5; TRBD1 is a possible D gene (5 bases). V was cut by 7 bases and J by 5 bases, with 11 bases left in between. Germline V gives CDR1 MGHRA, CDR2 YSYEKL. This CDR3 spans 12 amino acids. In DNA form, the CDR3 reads TGCGCCAGCACAGGGATGGGTGAGACCCAGTACTTC. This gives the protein CASTGMGETQYF.

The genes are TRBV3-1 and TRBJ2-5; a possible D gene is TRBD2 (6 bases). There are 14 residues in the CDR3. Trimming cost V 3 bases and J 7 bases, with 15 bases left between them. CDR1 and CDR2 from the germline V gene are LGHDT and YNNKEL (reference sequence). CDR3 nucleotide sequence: TGTGCCAGCAGCCACCTGGACGGGGGAGGGACCCAGTACTTC. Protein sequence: CASSHLDGGGTQYF.

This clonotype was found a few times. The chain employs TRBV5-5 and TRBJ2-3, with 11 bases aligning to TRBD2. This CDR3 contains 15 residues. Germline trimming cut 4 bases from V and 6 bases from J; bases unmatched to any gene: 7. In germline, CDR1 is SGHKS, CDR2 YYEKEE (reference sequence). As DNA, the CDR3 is TGTGCCAGCAGCCTGGCACTAGCGGGGGTTGATACGCAGTATTTT. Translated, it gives CASSLALAGVDTQYF.

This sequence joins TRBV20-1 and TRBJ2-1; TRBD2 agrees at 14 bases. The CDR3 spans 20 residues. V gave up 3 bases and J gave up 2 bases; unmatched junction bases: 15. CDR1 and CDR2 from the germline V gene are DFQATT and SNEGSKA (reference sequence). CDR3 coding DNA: TGCAGTGCTAGGAACATCCCGGGACTAGCGGGAGTATCCCCCTACAATGAGCAGTTCTTC. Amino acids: CSARNIPGLAGVSPYNEQFF.

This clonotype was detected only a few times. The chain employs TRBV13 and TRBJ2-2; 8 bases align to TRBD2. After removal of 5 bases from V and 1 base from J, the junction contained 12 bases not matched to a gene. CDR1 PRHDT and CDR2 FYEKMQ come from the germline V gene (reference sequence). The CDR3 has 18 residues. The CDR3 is CASSKHAGGPWNTGELFF. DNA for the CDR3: TGTGCCAGCAGCAAACATGCGGGGGGACCGTGGAACACCGGGGAGCTGTTTTTT.

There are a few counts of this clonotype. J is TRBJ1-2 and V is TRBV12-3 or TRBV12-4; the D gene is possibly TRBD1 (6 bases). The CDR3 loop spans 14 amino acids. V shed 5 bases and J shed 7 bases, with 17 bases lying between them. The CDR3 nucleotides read TGTGCCAGCAGTATATATGGACAGATGGGTGGCTACACCTTC. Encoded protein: CASSIYGQMGGYTF.

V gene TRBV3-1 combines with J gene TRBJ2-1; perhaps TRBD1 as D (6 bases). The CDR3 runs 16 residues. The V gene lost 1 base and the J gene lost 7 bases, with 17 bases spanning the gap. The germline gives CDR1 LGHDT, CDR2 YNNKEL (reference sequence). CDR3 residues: CASSQAMGAGRNEQFF. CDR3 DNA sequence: TGTGCCAGCAGCCAAGCAATGGGGGCCGGTAGGAATGAGCAGTTCTTC.

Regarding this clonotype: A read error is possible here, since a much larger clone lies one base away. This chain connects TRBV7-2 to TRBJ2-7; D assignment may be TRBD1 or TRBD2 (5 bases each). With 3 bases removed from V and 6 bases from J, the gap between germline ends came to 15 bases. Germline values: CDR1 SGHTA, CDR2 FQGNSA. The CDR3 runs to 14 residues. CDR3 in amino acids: CASSFRNPGGEQYF. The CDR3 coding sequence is TGTGCCAGCAGCTTTAGGAACCCTGGGGGCGAGCAGTACTTC. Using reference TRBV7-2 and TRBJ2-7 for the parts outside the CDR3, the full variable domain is GAGVSQSPSNKVTEKGKDVELRCDPISGHTALYWYRQSLGQGLEFLIYFQGNSAPDKSGLPSDRFSAERTGGSVSTLTIQRTQQEDSAVYLCASSFRNPGGEQYFGPGTRLTVT.

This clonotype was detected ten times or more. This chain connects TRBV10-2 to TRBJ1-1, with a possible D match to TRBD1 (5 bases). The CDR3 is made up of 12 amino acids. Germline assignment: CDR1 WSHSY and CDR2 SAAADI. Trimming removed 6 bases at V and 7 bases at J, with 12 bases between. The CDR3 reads CASRGGRDEAFF. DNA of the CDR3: TGCGCCAGCAGGGGGGGTCGGGATGAAGCTTTCTTT.

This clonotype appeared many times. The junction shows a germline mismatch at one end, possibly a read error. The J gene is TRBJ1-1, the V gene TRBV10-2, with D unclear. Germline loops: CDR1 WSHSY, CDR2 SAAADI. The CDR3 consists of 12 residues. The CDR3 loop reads CASSRLNAEAFF. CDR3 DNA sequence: TGCGCCAGCAGCCGACTGAACGCTGAAGCTTTCTTT.

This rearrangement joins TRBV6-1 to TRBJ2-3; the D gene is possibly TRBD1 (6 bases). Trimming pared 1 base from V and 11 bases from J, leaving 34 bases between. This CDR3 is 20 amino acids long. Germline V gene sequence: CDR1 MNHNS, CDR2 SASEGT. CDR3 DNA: TGTGCCAGCAGTGAAGGGACAGACCTCCTACGATACGTCCCCGCAGGTGGGCAGTATTTT. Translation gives CASSEGTDLLRYVPAGGQYF.

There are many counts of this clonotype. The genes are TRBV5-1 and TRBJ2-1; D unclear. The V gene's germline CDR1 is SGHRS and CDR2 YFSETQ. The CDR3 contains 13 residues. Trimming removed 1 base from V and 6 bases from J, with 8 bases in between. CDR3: CASSLTGPNEQFF. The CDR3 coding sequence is TGCGCCAGCAGCTTGACCGGGCCCAATGAGCAGTTCTTC.

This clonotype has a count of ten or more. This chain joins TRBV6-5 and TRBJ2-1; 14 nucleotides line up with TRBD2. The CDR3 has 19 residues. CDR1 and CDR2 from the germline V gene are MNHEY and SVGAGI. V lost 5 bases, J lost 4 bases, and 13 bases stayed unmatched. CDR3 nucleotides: TGTGCCAGCAGTCTGACCCTTCCGGGACTAGCGGGAGCTTACAATGAGCAGTTCTTC. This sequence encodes CASSLTLPGLAGAYNEQFF.

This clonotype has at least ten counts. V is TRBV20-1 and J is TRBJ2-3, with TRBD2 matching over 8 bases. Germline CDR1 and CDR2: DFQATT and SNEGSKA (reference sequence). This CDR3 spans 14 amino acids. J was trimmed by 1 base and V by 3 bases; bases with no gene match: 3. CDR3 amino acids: CSASMTSGTDTQYF. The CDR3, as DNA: TGCAGTGCTAGTATGACTAGCGGCACAGATACGCAGTATTTT.